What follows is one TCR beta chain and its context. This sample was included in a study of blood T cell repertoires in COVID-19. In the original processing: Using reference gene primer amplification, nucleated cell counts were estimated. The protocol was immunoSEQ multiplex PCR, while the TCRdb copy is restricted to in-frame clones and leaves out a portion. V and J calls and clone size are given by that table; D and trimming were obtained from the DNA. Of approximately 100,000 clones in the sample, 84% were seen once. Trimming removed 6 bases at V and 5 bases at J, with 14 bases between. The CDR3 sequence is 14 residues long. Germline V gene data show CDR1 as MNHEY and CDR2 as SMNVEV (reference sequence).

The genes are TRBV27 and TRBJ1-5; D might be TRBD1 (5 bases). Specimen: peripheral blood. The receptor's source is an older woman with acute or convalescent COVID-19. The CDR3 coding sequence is TGTGCCAGCAGGCGGACATCGGGGGATCAGCCCCAGCATTTT. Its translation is CASRRTSGDQPQHF.